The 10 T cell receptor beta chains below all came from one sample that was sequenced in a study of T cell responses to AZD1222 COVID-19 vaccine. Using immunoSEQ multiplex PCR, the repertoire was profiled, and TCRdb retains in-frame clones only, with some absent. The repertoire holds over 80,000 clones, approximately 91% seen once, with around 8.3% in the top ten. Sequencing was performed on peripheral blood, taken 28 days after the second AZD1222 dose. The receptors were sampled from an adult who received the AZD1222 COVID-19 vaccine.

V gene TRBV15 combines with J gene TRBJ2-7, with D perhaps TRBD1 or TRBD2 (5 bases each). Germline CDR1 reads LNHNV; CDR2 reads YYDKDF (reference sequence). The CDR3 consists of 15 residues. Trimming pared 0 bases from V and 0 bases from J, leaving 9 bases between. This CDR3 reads CATSRDRDPSYEQYF. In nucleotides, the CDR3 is TGTGCCACCAGCAGAGATAGGGACCCCTCCTACGAGCAGTACTTC.

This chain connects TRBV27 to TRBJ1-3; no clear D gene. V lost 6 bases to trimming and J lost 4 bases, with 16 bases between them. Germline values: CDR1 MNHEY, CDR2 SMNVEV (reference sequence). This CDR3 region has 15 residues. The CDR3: CASSLGGRAGNTIYF. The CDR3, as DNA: TGTGCCAGCAGCCTGGGTGGCCGAGCCGGAAACACCATATATTTT.

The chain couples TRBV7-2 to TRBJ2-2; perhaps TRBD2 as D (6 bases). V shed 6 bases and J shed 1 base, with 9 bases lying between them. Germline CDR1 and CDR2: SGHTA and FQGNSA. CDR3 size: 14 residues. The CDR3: CASRRDLNTGELFF. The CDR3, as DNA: TGTGCCAGCAGACGGGACTTGAACACCGGGGAGCTGTTTTTT.

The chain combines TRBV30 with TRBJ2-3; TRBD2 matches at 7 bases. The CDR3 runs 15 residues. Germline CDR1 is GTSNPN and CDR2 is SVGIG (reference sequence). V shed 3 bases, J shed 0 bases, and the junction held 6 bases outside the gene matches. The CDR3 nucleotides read TGTGCCTGGAGCCCCAGCGGGATGAGCACAGATACGCAGTATTTT. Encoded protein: CAWSPSGMSTDTQYF.

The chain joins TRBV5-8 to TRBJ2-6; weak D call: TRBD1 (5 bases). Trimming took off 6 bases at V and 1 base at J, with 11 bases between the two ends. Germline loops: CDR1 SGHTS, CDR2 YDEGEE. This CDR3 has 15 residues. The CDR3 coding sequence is TGTGCCAGCACCCGACAGCTGTCTGGGGCCAACGTCCTGACTTTC. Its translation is CASTRQLSGANVLTF.

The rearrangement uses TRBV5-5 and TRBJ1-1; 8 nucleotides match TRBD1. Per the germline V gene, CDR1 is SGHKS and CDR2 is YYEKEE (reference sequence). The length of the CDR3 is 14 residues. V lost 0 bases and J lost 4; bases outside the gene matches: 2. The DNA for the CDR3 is TGTGCCAGCAGCTTGGAGACAGGGGCCACTGAAGCTTTCTTT. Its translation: CASSLETGATEAFF. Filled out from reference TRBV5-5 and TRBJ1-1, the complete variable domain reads DAGVTQSPTHLIKTRGQQVTLRCSPISGHKSVSWYQQVLGQGPQFIFQYYEKEERGRGNFPDRFSARQFPNYSSELNVNALLLGDSALYLCASSLETGATEAFFGQGTRLTVV.

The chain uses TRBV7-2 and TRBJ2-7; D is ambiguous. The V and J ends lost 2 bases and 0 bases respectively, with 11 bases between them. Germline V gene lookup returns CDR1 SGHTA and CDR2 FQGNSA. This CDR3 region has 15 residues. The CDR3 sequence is CASSLSWGSSYEQYF. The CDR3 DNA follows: TGTGCCAGCAGCTTAAGTTGGGGAAGCTCCTACGAGCAGTACTTC.

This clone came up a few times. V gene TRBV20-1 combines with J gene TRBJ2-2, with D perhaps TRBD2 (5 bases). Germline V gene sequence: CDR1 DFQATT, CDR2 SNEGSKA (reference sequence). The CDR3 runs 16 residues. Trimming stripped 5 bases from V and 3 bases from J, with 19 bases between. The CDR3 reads CSAGDRTQIYTGELFF. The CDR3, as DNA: TGCAGTGCTGGTGATAGGACTCAAATTTACACCGGGGAGCTGTTTTTT.

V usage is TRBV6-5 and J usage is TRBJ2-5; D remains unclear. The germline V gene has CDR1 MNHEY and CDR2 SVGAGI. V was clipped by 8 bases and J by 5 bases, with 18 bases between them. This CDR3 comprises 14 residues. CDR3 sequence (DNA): TGTGCCAGCGGCAATATAAGGGCCCAGGAGACCCAGTACTTC. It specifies CASGNIRAQETQYF.

The DNA for the CDR3 is TGCAGTGCTAGTGACGCAGGGAAGAATTCACCCCTCCACTTT. Its translation: CSASDAGKNSPLHF. This chain connects TRBV20-1 to TRBJ1-6; D may be TRBD1 (5 bases). This CDR3 contains 14 residues. Trimming took 3 bases from V and 7 from J, leaving 13 bases between them. Germline V gives CDR1 DFQATT, CDR2 SNEGSKA (reference sequence).